This T cell receptor (beta chain) was profiled in a study of blood T cell repertoires in COVID-19. Across the whole study: COVID-19 samples collected from the United States, Italy and Spain covered acute and convalescent phases. PBMCs, B-cell-depleted T cells, or T cells provided the cDNA or gDNA that made up the material.

The germline V gene has CDR1 LNHDA and CDR2 SQIVND (reference sequence). This CDR3 has 15 amino acids. The V end was cut by 5 bases, the J end by 7 bases, with 17 bases between. Study processing details: For nucleated cells, counts were estimated from reference gene primer amplification. Generated by immunoSEQ multiplex PCR, the TCRdb table keeps only in-frame clones and is missing some. The V and J calls and clone size come from that table; D and trimming were worked out from the DNA. The table records 100,000 to 150,000 clones, 86% of them present only once. This receptor was identified in a human donor in a cohort sampled during active COVID-19. V is TRBV19 and J is TRBJ2-2, with D possibly TRBD1 on 5 matching bases. The source material was peripheral blood. CDR3 bases: TGTGCCAGTAGTCCCCGGCCAGGGTCGAGCGGGGAGCTGTTTTTT. Its protein is CASSPRPGSSGELFF.